The clone carrying this TCR beta chain counts as medium-sized. Its matching antigen is unknown. Bulk tumor genomic DNA, 600 ng per sample, was used as template. In surgery, several biopsies were collected from each primary tumor at widely spaced sites. Patients with untreated, newly diagnosed non-small cell lung cancer underwent curative surgery. Samples were obtained from newly diagnosed non-small cell lung cancer patients who were having surgery with curative intent. This entry comes from a study of immune heterogeneity within non-small cell lung tumors. Findings and caveats of the study: Local T-cell clonality tracked moderately but significantly with local tumor mutational burden, giving an R of roughly 0.35. Alongside site-unique high-frequency clones, identical dominant CDR3 beta clonotypes recurred across tumor sites within a patient.

Trimming removed 0 bases at V and 7 bases at J, with 19 bases between. The length of the CDR3 is 16 residues. The germline V gene encodes CDR1 SGHTS and CDR2 YDEGEE. Using 32 V and 13 J primers, multiplex PCR amplified TCR beta CDR3. TCRdb re-called the multiplex PCR reads through MiXCR, storing one row per CDR3 protein. There are some 9,800 distinct CDR3 sequences in the sample; 17% occur only once, and around 3.7% lies in the top ten. This TCR was recovered from a man aged 40-55 years with non-small cell lung cancer. Sequencing was done on a sample of lung tumor tissue. V and J are TRBV5-8 and TRBJ1-1; D is possibly TRBD1 (5 bases). CDR3: CASSLVGGRDLSEAFF. In nucleotides, the CDR3 is TGTGCCAGCAGCTTGGTGGGAGGTAGGGACCTCAGTGAAGCTTTCTTT. Full variable domain (outside the CDR3, taken from reference TRBV5-8 and TRBJ1-1): EAGVTQSPTHLIKTRGQQATLRCSPISGHTSVYWYQQALGLGLQFLLWYDEGEERNRGNFPPRFSGRQFPNYSSELNVNALELEDSALYLCASSLVGGRDLSEAFFGQGTRLTVV.